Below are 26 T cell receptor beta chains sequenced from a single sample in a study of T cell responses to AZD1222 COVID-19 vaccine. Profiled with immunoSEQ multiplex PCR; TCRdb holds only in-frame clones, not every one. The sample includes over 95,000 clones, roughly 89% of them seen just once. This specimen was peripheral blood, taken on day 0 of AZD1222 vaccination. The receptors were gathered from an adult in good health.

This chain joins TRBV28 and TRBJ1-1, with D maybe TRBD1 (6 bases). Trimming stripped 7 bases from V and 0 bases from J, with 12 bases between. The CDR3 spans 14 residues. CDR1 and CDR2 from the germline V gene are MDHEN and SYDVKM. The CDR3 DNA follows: TGTGCCAGCAAGGGACACATAATGAACACTGAAGCTTTCTTT. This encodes CASKGHIMNTEAFF.

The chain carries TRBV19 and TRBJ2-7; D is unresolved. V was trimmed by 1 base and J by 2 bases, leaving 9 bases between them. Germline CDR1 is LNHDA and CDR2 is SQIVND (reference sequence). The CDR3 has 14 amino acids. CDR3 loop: CASSIAANTYEQYF. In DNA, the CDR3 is TGTGCCAGTAGTATAGCCGCTAATACCTACGAGCAGTACTTC.

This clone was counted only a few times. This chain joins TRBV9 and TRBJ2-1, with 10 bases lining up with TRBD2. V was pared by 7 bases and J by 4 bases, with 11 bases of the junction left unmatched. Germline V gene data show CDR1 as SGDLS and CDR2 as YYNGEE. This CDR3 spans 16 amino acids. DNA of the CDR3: TGTGCCAGCTCGTCATACCTGACTAGCGGGTACAATGAGCAGTTCTTC. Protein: CASSSYLTSGYNEQFF.

The CDR3 nucleotides are TGCGCCAGCAGCCAAGGACCCTTGGGGGGCGAATCTTTCAATCAGCCCCAGCATTTT. Translation: CASSQGPLGGESFNQPQHF. This chain links TRBV4-1 with TRBJ1-5; perhaps TRBD1 as D (6 bases). The CDR3 contains 19 residues. CDR1 is MGHRA and CDR2 is YSYEKL in the germline V gene. Between the trimmed V and J ends, which lost 1 base and 3 bases, there was a span of 22 bases.

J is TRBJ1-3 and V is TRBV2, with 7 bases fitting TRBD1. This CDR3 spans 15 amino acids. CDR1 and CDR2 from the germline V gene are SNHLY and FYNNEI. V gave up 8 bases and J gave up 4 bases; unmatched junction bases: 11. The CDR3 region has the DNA TGTGCCAGCGGTGGAGGGGGCCAAGGGGGAAACACCATATATTTT. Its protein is CASGGGGQGGNTIYF.

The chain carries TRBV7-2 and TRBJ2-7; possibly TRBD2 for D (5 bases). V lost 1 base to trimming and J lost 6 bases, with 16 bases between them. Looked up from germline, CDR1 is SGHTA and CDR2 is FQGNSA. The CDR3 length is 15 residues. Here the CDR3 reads CASSLGVRFEGEQYF. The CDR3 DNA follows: TGTGCCAGCAGCTTAGGGGTCAGGTTCGAGGGCGAGCAGTACTTC.

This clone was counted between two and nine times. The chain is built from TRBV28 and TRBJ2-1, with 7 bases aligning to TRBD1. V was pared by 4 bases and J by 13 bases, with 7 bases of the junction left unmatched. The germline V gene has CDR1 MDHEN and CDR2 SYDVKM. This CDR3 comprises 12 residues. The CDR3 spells CASSSGQAKQFF. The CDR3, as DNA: TGTGCCAGCAGTTCCGGACAGGCCAAACAGTTCTTC.

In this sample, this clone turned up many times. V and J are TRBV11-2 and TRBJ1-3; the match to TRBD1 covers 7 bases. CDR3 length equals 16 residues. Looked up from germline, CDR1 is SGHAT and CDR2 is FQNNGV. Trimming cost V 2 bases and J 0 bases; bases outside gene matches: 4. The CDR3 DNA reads TGTGCCAGCAGCTTATCTCCAGGGGGCTCTGGAAACACCATATATTTT. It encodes CASSLSPGGSGNTIYF.

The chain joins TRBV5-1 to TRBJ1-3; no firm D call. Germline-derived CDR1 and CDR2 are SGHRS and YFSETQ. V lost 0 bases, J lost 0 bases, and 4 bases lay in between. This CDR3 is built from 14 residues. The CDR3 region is CASSLAVSGNTIYF. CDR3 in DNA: TGCGCCAGCAGCTTGGCGGTCTCTGGAAACACCATATATTTT.

In DNA, the CDR3 is TGTGCCAGTAGTATGAGGTCGGGGGTTGAGCAGTTCTTC. Protein sequence: CASSMRSGVEQFF. The chain couples TRBV19 to TRBJ2-1; a possible D gene is TRBD2 (6 bases). Germline values: CDR1 LNHDA, CDR2 SQIVND (reference sequence). Between the trimmed V and J ends, which lost 3 bases and 9 bases, there was a span of 12 bases. The CDR3 totals 13 residues.

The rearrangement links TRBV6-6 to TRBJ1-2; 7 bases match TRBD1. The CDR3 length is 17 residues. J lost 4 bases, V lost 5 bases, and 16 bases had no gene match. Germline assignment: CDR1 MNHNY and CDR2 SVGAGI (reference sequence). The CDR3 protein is CASSPLFRTGSLYGYTF. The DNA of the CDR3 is TGTGCCAGCAGTCCACTCTTTCGGACAGGCTCCCTCTATGGCTACACCTTC.

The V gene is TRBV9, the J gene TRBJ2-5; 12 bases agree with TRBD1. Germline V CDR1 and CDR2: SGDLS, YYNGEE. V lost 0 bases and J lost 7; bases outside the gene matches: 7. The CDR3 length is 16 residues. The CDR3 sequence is CASSVGDRGPRWTQYF. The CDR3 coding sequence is TGTGCCAGCAGCGTAGGGGACAGGGGGCCCCGTTGGACCCAGTACTTC.

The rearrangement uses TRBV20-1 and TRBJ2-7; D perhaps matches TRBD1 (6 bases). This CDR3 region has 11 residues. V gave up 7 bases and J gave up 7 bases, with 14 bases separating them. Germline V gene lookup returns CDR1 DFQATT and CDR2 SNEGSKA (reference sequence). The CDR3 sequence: CSVPQGWEQYF. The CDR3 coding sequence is TGCAGTGTTCCGCAGGGGTGGGAGCAGTACTTC.

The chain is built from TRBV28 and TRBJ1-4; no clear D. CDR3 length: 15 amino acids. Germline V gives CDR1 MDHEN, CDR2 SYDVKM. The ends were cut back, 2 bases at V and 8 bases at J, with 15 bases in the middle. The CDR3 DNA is TGTGCCAGCAGTTTAGACCCCTCGCCCGCGGAAAAACTGTTTTTT. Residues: CASSLDPSPAEKLFF.

Written as DNA, the CDR3 is TGTGCCAGCAGTTCTCATTCTAGATTTGGGACCCAGTACTTC. This translates into CASSSHSRFGTQYF. This chain uses TRBV28 with TRBJ2-5; no definite D call. Germline CDR1 and CDR2: MDHEN and SYDVKM. The CDR3 consists of 14 residues. Between the trimmed V and J ends, which lost 4 bases and 7 bases, there was a span of 16 bases.

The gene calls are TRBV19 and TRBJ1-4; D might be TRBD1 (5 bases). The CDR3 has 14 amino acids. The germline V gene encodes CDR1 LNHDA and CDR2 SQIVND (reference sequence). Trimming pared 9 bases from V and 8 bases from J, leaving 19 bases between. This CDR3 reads CASESGTAEEKLFF. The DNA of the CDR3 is TGTGCCAGCGAATCCGGGACGGCGGAGGAAAAACTGTTTTTT.

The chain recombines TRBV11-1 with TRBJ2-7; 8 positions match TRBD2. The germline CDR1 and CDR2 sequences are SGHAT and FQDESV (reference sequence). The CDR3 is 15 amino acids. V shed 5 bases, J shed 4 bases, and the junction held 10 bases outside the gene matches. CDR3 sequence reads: CASSDFHSGTYEQYF. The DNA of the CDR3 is TGTGCCAGCAGCGATTTTCATAGCGGGACATACGAGCAGTACTTC.

This CDR3 is CASSLAALAGDPEQYF. The CDR3 DNA reads as TGTGCCAGCAGCTTAGCGGCTCTAGCGGGAGATCCCGAGCAGTACTTC. The chain is built from TRBV7-2 and TRBJ2-7; 10 bases align to TRBD2. The CDR3 consists of 16 residues. Germline CDR1 and CDR2: SGHTA and FQGNSA. Unmatched junction bases numbered 8, after V lost 0 bases and J lost 6 bases. Supplemented by reference TRBV7-2 and TRBJ2-7, the full variable domain reads GAGVSQSPSNKVTEKGKDVELRCDPISGHTALYWYRQSLGQGLEFLIYFQGNSAPDKSGLPSDRFSAERTGGSVSTLTIQRTQQEDSAVYLCASSLAALAGDPEQYFGPGTRLTVT.

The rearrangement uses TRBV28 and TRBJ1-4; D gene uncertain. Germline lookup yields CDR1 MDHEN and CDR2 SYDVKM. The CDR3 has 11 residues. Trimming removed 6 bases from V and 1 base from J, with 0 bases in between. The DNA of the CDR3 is TGTGCCAGCAGAACTAATGAAAAACTGTTTTTT. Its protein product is CASRTNEKLFF.

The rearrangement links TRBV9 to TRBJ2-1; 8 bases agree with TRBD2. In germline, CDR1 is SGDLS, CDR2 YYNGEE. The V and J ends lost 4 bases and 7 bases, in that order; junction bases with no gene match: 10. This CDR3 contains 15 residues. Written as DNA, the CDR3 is TGTGCCAGCAGCTTAGCAGCGGGAGTGGGAAATGAGCAGTTCTTC. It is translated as CASSLAAGVGNEQFF.

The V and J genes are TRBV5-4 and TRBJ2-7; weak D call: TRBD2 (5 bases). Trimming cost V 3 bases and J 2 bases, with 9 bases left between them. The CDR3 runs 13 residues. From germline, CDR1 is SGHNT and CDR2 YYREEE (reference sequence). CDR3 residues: CASSSPEAYEQYF. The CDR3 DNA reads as TGTGCCAGCAGCTCTCCGGAGGCCTACGAGCAGTACTTC.

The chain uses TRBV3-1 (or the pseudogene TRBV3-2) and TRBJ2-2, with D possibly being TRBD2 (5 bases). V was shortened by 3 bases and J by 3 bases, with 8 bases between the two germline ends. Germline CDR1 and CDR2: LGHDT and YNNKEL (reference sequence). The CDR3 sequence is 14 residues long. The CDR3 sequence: CASSQSGYTGELFF. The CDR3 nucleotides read TGTGCCAGCAGCCAGTCGGGGTACACCGGGGAGCTGTTTTTT.

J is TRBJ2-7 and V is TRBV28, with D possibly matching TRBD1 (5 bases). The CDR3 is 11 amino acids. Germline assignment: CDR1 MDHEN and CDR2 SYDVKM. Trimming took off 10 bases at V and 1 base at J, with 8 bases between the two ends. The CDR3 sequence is CATRQSYEQYF. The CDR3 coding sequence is TGTGCCACCCGACAGTCCTACGAGCAGTACTTC. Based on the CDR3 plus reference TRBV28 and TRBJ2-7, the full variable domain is DVKVTQSSRYLVKRTGEKVFLECVQDMDHENMFWYRQDPGLGLRLIYFSYDVKMKEKGDIPEGYSVSREKKERFSLILESASTNQTSMYLCATRQSYEQYFGPGTRLTVT.

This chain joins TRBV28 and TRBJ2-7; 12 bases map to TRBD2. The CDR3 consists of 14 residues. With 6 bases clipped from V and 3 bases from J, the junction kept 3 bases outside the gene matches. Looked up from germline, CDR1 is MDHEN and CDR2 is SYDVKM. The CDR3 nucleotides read TGTGCCAGCAGGACTAGCGGGAGCAACTACGAGCAGTACTTC. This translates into CASRTSGSNYEQYF.

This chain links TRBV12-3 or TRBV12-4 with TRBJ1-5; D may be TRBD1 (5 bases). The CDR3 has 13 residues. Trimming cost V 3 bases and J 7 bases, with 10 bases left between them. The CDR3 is CASSLFQGQPQHF. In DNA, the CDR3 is TGTGCCAGCAGTTTGTTTCAGGGACAGCCCCAGCATTTT.

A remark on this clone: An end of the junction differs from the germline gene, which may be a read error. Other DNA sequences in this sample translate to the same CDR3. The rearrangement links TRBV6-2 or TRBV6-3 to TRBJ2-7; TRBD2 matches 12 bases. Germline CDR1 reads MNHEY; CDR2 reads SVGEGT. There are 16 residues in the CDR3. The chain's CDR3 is CASSYSTSGSPYEQYF. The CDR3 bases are TGCGCCAGCAGTTACTCGACTAGCGGGAGCCCCTACGAGCAGTACTTC.